This TCR beta chain was obtained from a study of T-cell memory formation after mild COVID-19. This clonotype was observed a handful of times. One entry per CDR3 protein, called by TCRdb with MiXCR from the 5' RACE reads. The sample shows about 160,000 distinct CDR3 sequences, 30% to 35% of them seen only once. Source material: PBMCs or a T cell subset sorted from them (not recorded which). The TCR was taken from an adult woman who had mild COVID-19 (a few samples of this study predate the infection). Cell type and time point are not known.

In DNA, the CDR3 is TGTGCCAGCAGCCTCGGTTTGGGACAGCTGAACACTGAAGCTTTCTTT. It specifies CASSLGLGQLNTEAFF. The chain employs TRBV4-2 and TRBJ1-1, with 7 bases matching TRBD1. Germline CDR1 reads LGHNA; CDR2 reads YNFKEQ. The CDR3 sequence is 16 residues long. V lost 4 bases to trimming and J lost 0 bases; unmatched junction nucleotides: 8.